This TCR beta chain originates from a study of T cell clones after liver transplantation. Overall study context: Until 12-24 months post-transplant, subjects got standard immunosuppression and no induction. Notes on the study in general: Migration into the graft, not deletion, may explain lost graft donor-reactive T cells.

The data were produced by immunoSEQ multiplex PCR, yet TCRdb's version contains in-frame clones alone and is incomplete. The sample lists 20,000 to 25,000 clones; 93% were seen once. Concerning this clone itself: Antigen unknown.

The germline V and J ends were trimmed by 2 bases and 3 bases, with 8 bases remaining between them. CDR3 length: 13 amino acids. Germline assignment: CDR1 MNHEY and CDR2 SVGAGI. This TCR came from a human patient who received a liver transplant. Part of the T cells may come from the graft donor. The chain joins TRBV6-5 to TRBJ2-7; no reliable D call. Sequenced here: CD8+ T cells from blood, sampled less than 27 months after liver transplant. The chain's CDR3 is CASSYLELYEQYF. CDR3 bases: TGTGCCAGCAGTTACCTGGAGCTCTACGAGCAGTACTTC.